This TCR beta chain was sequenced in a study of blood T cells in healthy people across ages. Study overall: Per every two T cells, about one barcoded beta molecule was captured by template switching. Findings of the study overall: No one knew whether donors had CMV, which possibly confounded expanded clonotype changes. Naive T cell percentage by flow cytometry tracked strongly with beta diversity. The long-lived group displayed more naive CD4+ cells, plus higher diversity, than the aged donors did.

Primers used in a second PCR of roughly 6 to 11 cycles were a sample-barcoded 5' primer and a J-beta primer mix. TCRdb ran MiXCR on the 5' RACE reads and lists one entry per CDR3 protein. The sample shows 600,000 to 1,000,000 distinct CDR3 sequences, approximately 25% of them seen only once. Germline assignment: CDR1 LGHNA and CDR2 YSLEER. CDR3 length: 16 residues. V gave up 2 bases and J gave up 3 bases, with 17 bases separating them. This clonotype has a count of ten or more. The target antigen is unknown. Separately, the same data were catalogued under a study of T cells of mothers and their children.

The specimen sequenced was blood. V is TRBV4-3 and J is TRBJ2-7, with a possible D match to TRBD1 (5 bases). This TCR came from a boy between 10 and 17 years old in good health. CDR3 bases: TGCGCCAGCAGCCAATCGACAGTAAAACATTACTACGAGCAGTACTTC. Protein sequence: CASSQSTVKHYYEQYF.